One T cell receptor beta chain is described in this entry. Repertoires were generated with immunoSEQ multiplex PCR, while TCRdb's copy carries only in-frame clones and drops some. The profile shows approximately 92,000 clones, 92% of them singletons. The sample originates from a study of T cell changes during pregnancy in multiple sclerosis. The TCR was taken from a female donor with multiple sclerosis, enrolled in a pregnancy study. This specimen was peripheral blood, taken in the first trimester of pregnancy.

CDR3 protein: CASSPTGGRDEKLFF. CDR3 DNA sequence: TGTGCCAGCAGTCCTACAGGGGGCCGGGATGAAAAACTGTTTTTT. The rearrangement links TRBV6-5 to TRBJ1-4; 9 bases are shared with TRBD1. Trimming at V came to 5 bases and at J to 6 bases, leaving 7 bases not matched to a gene. This CDR3 is built from 15 residues. The V gene's germline CDR1 is MNHEY and CDR2 SVGAGI.